Listed here is a single T cell receptor beta chain. What it binds is unknown. Clones were read by immunoSEQ multiplex PCR, and TCRdb kept only the in-frame ones, dropping some. The sample gives 75,000 to 95,000 clones, around four fifths of which show up once; around 2.2% is in the top ten. V lost 2 bases to trimming and J lost 3 bases, with 10 bases between them. This CDR3 is built from 14 residues. Germline CDR1 MNHEY, CDR2 SVGAGI. The data were taken from a study of glioma-infiltrating T cells after dendritic cell vaccination. Study-level points and caveats: Longer survival after dendritic cell vaccination followed higher pretreatment TIL content. Higher TCR clonality did not directly relate to longer survival.

Time point specified: after dendritic cell vaccination, including at tumor progression/relapse. This receptor was identified in a human donor with glioblastoma. The specimen was blood, collected after dendritic cell vaccination. The chain joins TRBV6-5 to TRBJ1-1, with D uncertain. The DNA of the CDR3 is TGTGCCAGCAGTTACCGCCGAGAGCACACTGAAGCTTTCTTT. Encoded protein: CASSYRREHTEAFF.